This T cell receptor beta chain was recovered during a study of blood T cell repertoires in COVID-19. TCRdb keeps only in-frame clones here, not all; method: immunoSEQ multiplex PCR. This table holds about 220,000 clones, approximately 80% found once. CDR1 SQVTM and CDR2 ANQGSEA come from the germline V gene. V dropped 5 bases and J dropped 7; count of bases not matched to a gene: 8. The CDR3 spans 13 residues. The TCR was taken from a human donor in a cohort sampled during active COVID-19. This sequence joins TRBV29-1 and TRBJ2-7; TRBD1 agrees at 10 bases. The sequencing sample was made of peripheral blood. Here the CDR3 reads CSVQTGGAGEQYF. CDR3 in DNA: TGCAGCGTTCAGACAGGGGGCGCGGGGGAGCAGTACTTC.